A single sample gave rise to the 2 T cell receptor beta chains below, sequenced in a study of identifying expanded T cells in peripheral blood. Assay: immunoSEQ multiplex PCR; the TCRdb copy retains only in-frame clones and omits some. This sample carries around 68,000 clones, more than 70% of them seen once, and the ten largest clones take 4.7%. Sequenced input: blood. These receptors were collected from a person aged 18 to 70 in good health.

This chain connects TRBV19 to TRBJ2-4, with D perhaps TRBD2 (5 bases). Germline loops: CDR1 LNHDA, CDR2 SQIVND (reference sequence). Deletions cut 1 base from V and 1 base from J, with 11 bases between. This CDR3 comprises 16 residues. The CDR3 DNA reads TGTGCCAGTAGTATAGGATCTCCGGGGGCCAAAAACATTCAGTACTTC. Translation: CASSIGSPGAKNIQYF.

The chain recombines TRBV6-5 with TRBJ2-7; a weak D match, TRBD1 (5 bases). The V end lost 2 bases, the J end lost 8 bases, and 19 bases lay between the germline ends. Germline V CDR1 and CDR2: MNHEY, SVGAGI. The CDR3 covers 15 residues. CDR3 coding DNA: TGTGCCAGCAGTTACGCTGCAGGGCAGGCCTCCCAGCAGTACTTC. This sequence encodes CASSYAAGQASQQYF.